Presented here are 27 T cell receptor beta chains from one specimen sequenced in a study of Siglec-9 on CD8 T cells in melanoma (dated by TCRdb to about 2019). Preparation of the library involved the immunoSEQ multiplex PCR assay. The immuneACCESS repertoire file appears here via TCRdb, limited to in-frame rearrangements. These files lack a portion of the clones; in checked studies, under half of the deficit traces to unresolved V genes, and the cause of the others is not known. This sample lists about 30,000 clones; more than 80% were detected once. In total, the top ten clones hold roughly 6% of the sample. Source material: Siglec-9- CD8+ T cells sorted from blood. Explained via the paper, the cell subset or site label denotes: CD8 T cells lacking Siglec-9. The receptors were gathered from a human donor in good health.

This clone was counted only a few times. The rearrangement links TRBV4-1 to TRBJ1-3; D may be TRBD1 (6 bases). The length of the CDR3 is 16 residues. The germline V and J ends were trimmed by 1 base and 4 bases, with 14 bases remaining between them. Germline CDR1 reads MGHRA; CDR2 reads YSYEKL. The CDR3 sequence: CASSQVLGAGGNTIYF. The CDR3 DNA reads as TGCGCCAGCAGCCAAGTTTTGGGGGCGGGAGGAAACACCATATATTTT.

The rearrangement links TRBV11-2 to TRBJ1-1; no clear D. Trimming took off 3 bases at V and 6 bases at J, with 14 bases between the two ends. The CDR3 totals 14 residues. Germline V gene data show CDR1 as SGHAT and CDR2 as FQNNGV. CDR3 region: CASSFAGGGAEAFF. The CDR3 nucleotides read TGTGCCAGCAGCTTCGCTGGCGGTGGGGCTGAAGCTTTCTTT.

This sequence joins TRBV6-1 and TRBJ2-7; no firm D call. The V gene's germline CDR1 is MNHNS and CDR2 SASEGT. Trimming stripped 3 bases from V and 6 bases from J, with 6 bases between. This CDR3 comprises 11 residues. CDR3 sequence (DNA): TGTGCCAGCAGTGATCTTCGCGAGCAGTACTTC. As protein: CASSDLREQYF.

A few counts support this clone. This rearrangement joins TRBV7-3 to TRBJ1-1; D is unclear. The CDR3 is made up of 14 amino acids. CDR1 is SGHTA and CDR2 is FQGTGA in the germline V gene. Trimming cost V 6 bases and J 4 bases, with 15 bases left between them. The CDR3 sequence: CASSYTQMSTEAFF. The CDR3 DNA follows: TGTGCCAGCAGTTATACCCAAATGAGCACTGAAGCTTTCTTT. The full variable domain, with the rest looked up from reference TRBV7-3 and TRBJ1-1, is GAGVSQTPSNKVTEKGKYVELRCDPISGHTALYWYRQSLGQGPEFLIYFQGTGAADDSGLPNDRFFAVRPEGSVSTLKIQRTERGDSAVYLCASSYTQMSTEAFFGQGTRLTVV.

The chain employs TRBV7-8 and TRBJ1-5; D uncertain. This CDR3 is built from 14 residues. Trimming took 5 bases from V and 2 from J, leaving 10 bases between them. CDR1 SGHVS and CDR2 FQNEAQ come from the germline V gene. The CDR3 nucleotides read TGTGCCAGCAGCGTAGAGGAAGGCAATCAGCCCCAGCATTTT. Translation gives CASSVEEGNQPQHF.

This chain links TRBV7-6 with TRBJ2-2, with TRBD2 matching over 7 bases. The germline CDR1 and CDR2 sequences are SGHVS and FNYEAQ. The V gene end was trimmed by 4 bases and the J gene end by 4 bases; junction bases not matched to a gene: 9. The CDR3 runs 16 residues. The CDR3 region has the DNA TGTGCCAGCAGCTCAGTAGGACTAGTCGTCACCGGGGAGCTGTTTTTT. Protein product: CASSSVGLVVTGELFF.

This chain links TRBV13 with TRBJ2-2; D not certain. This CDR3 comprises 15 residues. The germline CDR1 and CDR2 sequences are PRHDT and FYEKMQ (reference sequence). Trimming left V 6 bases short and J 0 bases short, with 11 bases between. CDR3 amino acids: CASSSYIANTGELFF. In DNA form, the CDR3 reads TGTGCCAGCAGTTCCTACATCGCGAACACCGGGGAGCTGTTTTTT.

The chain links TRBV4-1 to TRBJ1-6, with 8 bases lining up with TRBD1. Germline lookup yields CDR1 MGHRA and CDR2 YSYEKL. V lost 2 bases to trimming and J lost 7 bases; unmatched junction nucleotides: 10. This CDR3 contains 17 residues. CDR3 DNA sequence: TGCGCCAGCAGCCAAACACGAGCGACAGGGGAGAATTCACCCCTCCACTTT. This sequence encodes CASSQTRATGENSPLHF.

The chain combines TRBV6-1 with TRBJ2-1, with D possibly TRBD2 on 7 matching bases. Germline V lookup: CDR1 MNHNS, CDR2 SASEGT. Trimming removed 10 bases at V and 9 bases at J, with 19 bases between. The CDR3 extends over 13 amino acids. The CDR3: CAIGGGGITEQFF. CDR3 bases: TGTGCCATAGGAGGGGGGGGTATTACTGAGCAGTTCTTC.

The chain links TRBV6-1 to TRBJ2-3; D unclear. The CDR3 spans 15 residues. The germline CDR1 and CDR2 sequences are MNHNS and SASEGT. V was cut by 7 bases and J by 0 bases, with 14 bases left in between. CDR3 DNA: TGTGCCAGCAACCTCAAGTTCCCTAGCACAGATACGCAGTATTTT. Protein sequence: CASNLKFPSTDTQYF.

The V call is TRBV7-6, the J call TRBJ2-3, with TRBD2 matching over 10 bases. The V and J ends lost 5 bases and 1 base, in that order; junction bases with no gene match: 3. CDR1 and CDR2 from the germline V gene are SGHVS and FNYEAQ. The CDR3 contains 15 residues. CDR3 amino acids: CASSPTSGGTDTQYF. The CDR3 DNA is TGTGCCAGCAGCCCTACTAGCGGGGGCACAGATACGCAGTATTTT.

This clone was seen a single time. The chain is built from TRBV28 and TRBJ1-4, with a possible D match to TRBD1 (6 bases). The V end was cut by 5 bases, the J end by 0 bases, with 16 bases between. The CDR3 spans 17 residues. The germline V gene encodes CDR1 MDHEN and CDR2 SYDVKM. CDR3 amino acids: CASSPRGTRTTNEKLFF. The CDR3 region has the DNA TGTGCCAGCAGTCCAAGGGGGACACGTACAACTAATGAAAAACTGTTTTTT.

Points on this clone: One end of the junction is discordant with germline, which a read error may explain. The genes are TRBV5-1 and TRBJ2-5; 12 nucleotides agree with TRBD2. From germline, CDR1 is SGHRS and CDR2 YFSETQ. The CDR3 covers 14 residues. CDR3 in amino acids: CASNLAGGKDTQYF. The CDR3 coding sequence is TGCGCCAGCAACCTAGCGGGAGGGAAAGATACCCAGTACTTC.

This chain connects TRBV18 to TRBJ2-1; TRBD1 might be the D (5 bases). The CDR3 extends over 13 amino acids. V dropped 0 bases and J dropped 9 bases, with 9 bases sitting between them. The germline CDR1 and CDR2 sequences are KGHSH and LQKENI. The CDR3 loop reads CASSPPRVPEQFF. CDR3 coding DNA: TGTGCCAGCTCACCACCCAGGGTTCCTGAGCAGTTCTTC.

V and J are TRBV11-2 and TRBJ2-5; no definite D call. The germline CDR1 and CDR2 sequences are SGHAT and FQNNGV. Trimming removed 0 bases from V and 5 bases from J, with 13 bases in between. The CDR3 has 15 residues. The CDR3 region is CASSLDTEQPETQYF. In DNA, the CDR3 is TGTGCCAGCAGCTTAGACACGGAGCAGCCGGAGACCCAGTACTTC.

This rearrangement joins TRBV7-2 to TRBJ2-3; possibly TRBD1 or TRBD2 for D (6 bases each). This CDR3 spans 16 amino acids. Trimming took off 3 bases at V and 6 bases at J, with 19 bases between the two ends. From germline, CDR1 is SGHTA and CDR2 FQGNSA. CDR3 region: CASSFSGAPRADTQYF. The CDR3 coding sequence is TGTGCCAGCAGCTTCTCGGGGGCACCACGGGCGGATACGCAGTATTTT.

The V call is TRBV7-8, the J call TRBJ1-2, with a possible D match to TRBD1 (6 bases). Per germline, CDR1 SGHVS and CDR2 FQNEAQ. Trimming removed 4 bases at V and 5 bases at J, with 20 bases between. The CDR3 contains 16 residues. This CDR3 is CASSSDTSGGKYGYTF. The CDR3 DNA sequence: TGTGCCAGCAGCTCAGATACTTCGGGGGGCAAGTATGGCTACACCTTC.

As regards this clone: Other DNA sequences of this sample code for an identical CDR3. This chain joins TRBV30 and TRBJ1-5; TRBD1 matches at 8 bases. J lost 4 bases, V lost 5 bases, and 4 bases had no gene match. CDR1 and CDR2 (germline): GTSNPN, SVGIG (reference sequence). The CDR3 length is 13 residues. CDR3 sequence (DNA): TGTGCCTGGGGGACAGGCGCTAATCAGCCCCAGCATTTT. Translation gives CAWGTGANQPQHF.

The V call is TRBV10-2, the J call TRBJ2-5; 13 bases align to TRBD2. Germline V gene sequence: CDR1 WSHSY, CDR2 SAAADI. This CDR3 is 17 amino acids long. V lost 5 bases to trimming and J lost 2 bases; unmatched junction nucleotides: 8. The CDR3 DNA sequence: TGCGCCAGCAGTAAGGGACTAGCGGGGACTTTTCAAGAGACCCAGTACTTC. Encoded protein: CASSKGLAGTFQETQYF.

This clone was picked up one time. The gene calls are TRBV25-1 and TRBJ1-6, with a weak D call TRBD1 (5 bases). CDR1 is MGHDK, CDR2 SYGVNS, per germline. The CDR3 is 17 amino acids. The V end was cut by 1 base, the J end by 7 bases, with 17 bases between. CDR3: CASSELAGGSWNSPLHF. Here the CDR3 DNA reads TGTGCCAGCAGTGAATTAGCGGGGGGGAGTTGGAATTCACCCCTCCACTTT.

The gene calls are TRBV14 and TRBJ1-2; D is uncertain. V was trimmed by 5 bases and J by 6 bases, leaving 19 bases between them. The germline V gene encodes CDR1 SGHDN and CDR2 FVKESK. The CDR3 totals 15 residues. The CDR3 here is CASSSPLPWVDGYTF. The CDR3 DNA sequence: TGTGCCAGCAGCTCCCCCCTACCTTGGGTTGATGGCTACACCTTC.

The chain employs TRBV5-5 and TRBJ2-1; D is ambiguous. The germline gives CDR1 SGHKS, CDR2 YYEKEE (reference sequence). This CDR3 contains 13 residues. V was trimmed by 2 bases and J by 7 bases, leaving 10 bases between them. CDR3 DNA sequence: TGTGCCAGCAGCTTCCCCCTTAAGAATGAGCAGTTCTTC. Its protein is CASSFPLKNEQFF.

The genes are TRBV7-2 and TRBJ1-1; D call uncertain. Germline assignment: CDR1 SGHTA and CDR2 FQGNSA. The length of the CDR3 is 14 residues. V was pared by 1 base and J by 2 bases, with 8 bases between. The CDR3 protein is CASSLGLSNTEAFF. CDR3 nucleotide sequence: TGTGCCAGCAGCTTAGGCCTATCTAACACTGAAGCTTTCTTT.

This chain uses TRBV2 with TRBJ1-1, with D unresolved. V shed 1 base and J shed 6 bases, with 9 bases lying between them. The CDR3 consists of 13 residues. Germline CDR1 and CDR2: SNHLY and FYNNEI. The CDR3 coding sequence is TGTGCCAGCAGTGAAGTGGACCCCCCTGAAGCTTTCTTT. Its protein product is CASSEVDPPEAFF.

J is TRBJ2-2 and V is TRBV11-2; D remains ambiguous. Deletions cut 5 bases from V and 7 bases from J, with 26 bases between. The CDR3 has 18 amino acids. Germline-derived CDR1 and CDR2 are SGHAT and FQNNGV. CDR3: CASSPMDGIARLVGELFF. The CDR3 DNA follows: TGTGCCAGCAGCCCGATGGACGGAATCGCCCGACTTGTCGGGGAGCTGTTTTTT.

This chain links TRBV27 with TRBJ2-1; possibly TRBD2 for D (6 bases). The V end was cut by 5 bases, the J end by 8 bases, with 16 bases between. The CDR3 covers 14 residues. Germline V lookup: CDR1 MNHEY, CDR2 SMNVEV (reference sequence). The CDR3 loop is CASSPSRGGDEQFF. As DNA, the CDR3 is TGTGCCAGCAGTCCCTCCCGGGGAGGCGATGAGCAGTTCTTC.

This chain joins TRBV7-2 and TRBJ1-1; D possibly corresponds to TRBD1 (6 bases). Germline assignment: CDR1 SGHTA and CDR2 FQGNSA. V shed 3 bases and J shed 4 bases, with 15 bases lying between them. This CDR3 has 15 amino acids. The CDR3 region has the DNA TGTGCCAGCAGCTTGGCCTACGGGGGGCCCACTGAAGCTTTCTTT. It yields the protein CASSLAYGGPTEAFF.